Relative to its sample, the clone carrying this T cell receptor (beta chain) is medium-sized (0.01 to 0.1%). Its target is unknown. This sample was taken from a study of neoadjuvant nivolumab and ipilimumab in lung cancer. Study as a whole: Nivolumab 3 mg/kg was given days 1, 15 and 29, plus ipilimumab 1 mg/kg day 1 in combination. Whole-study findings and limits: TCR richness and clonality were higher in tumors than adjacent uninvolved lung. Only two of four nivolumab-treated tumors gained richness and clonality by surgery. Higher pretherapy blood TCR richness went with higher resected-tumor richness.

The protocol was immunoSEQ multiplex PCR, while the TCRdb copy is restricted to in-frame clones and leaves out a portion. The sample contains about 26,000 clones, roughly 80% of which appear only once. This CDR3 region has 14 residues. With V trimmed by 1 base and J by 9 bases, 6 bases remained unmatched. Germline V lookup: CDR1 SGDLS, CDR2 YYNGEE. The input for sequencing was tumor tissue, taken after neoadjuvant nivolumab, alone or with ipilimumab, at or shortly before surgery. The TCR comes from an adult with non-small cell lung cancer. The chain joins TRBV9 to TRBJ2-1, with TRBD1 identical over 8 bases. The CDR3 coding sequence is TGTGCCAGCAGCGTATTTTCAGGGGGCATTGAGCAGTTCTTC. Amino acids: CASSVFSGGIEQFF. Variable domain in full (rest from reference TRBV9 and TRBJ2-1): DSGVTQTPKHLITATGQRVTLRCSPRSGDLSVYWYQQSLDQGLQFLIQYYNGEERAKGNILERFSAQQFPDLHSELNLSSLELGDSALYFCASSVFSGGIEQFFGPGTRLTVL.